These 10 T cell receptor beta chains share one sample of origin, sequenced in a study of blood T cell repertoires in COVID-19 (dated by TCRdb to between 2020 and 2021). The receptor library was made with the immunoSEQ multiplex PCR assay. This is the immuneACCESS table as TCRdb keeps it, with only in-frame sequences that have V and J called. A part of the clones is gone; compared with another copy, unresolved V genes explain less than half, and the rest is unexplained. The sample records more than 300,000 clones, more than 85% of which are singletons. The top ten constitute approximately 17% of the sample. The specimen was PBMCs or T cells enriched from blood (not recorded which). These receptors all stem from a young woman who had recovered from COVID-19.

The CDR3: CASSFITAANYGYTF. In nucleotides, the CDR3 is TGTGCCAGCAGTTTTATAACTGCTGCTAACTATGGCTACACCTTC. This sequence joins TRBV7-9 and TRBJ1-2; D not resolved. CDR1 is SEHNR, CDR2 FQNEAQ, per germline (reference sequence). Trimming shortened V by 6 bases and J by 0 bases, and 14 bases separated the two germline ends. This CDR3 contains 15 residues. Full variable domain (outside the CDR3, taken from reference TRBV7-9 and TRBJ1-2): DTGVSQNPRHKITKRGQNVTFRCDPISEHNRLYWYRQTLGQGPEFLTYFQNEAQLEKSRLLSDRFSAERPKGSFSTLEIQRTEQGDSAMYLCASSFITAANYGYTFGSGTRLTVV.

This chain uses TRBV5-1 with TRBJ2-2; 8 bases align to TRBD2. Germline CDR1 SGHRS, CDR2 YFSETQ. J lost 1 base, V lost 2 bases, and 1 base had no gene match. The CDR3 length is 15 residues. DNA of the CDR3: TGCGCCAGCAGCTTTCTAGCGGGGAACACCGGGGAGCTGTTTTTT. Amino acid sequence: CASSFLAGNTGELFF.

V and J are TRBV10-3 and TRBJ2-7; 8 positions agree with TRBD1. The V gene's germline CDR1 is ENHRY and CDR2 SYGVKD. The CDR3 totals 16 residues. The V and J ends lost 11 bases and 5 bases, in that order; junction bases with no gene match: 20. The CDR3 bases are TGTGCCTCTAGCCGGACAGGGATAAGTCCTCAGGACGAGCAGTACTTC. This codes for CASSRTGISPQDEQYF.

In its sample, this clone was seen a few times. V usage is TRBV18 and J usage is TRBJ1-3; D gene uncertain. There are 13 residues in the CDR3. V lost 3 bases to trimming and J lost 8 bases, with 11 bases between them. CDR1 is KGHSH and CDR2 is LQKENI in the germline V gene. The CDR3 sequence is CASSPGLLDTIYF. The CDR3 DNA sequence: TGTGCCAGCTCACCGGGCCTCCTGGACACCATATATTTT.

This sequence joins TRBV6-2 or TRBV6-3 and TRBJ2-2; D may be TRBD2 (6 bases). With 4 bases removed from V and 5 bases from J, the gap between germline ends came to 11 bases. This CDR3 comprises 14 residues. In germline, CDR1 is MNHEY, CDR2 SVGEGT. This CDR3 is CASSLRGRTGELFF. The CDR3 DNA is TGTGCCAGCAGTTTGCGGGGTCGGACCGGGGAGCTGTTTTTT.

CDR3 sequence: CASSEDRGSEKLFF. DNA for the CDR3: TGTGCCAGCAGCGAGGACAGGGGGAGTGAAAAACTGTTTTTT. V is TRBV6-5 and J is TRBJ1-4; TRBD1 matches 10 bases. Germline V CDR1 and CDR2: MNHEY, SVGAGI. Trimming removed 6 bases from V and 7 bases from J; junction bases left unmatched: 5. The CDR3 length is 14 residues.

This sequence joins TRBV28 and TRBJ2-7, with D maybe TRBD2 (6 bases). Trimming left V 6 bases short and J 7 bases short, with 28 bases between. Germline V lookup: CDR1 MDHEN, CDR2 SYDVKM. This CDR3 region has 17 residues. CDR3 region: CASSLVGIGTLAGEQYF. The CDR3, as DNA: TGTGCCAGCAGCCTGGTAGGGATCGGGACTCTGGCCGGAGAGCAGTACTTC.

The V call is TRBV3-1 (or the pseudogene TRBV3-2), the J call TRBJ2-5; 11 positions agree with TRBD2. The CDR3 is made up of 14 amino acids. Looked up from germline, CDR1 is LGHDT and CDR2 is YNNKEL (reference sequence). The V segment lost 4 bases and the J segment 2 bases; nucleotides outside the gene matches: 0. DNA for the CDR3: TGTGCCAGCAGCCTAGCGGGGGGGCAAGAGACCCAGTACTTC. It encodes CASSLAGGQETQYF.

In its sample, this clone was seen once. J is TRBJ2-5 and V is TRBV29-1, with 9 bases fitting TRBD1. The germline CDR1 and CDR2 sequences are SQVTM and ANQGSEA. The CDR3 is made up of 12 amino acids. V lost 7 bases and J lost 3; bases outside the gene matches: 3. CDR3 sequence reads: CSAGDREETQYF. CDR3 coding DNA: TGCAGCGCCGGGGACAGGGAAGAGACCCAGTACTTC.

CDR3 coding DNA: TGTGCCTGGAGCCGTAGACAGGAGTGGGAACCCCTCCACTTT. Protein sequence: CAWSRRQEWEPLHF. The chain uses TRBV30 and TRBJ1-6; D might be TRBD1 (6 bases). Germline V gene data show CDR1 as GTSNPN and CDR2 as SVGIG (reference sequence). This CDR3 is built from 14 residues. V lost 3 bases, J lost 12 bases, and 18 bases lay in between.